This record concerns one T cell receptor (beta chain) sequence. Its target is unknown. The CDR3 loop spans 15 amino acids. Germline CDR1 reads MDHEN; CDR2 reads SYDVKM. V was pared by 5 bases and J by 1 base, with 14 bases between. The sample is drawn from a study of cytomegalovirus exposure and HLA in healthy donors. Study observations and caveats: Later work found that TCR association rates differed between HLA loci; DRB1 had the most and HLA-C the fewest. Versus the roughly 670-donor mean, an Asian-associated ancestry cluster reportedly showed fewer N-insertions in a later analysis.

This PCR relied on a set of 60 Vbeta primers and 13 Jbeta primers. Clones were read by immunoSEQ multiplex PCR, and TCRdb kept only the in-frame ones, dropping some. The sample records about 180,000 clones, around 80% being singletons. This sequence was found in a girl aged 5-17 years in good health and CMV-seropositive. Specimen: PBMCs. The gene calls are TRBV28 and TRBJ1-1, with D unresolved. In DNA, the CDR3 is TGTGCCAGCAGTCGAGGAGCAACGAAGAACACTGAAGCTTTCTTT. Protein product: CASSRGATKNTEAFF. Filled out from reference TRBV28 and TRBJ1-1, the complete variable domain reads DVKVTQSSRYLVKRTGEKVFLECVQDMDHENMFWYRQDPGLGLRLIYFSYDVKMKEKGDIPEGYSVSREKKERFSLILESASTNQTSMYLCASSRGATKNTEAFFGQGTRLTVV.